This T cell receptor (beta chain) was obtained from a study of cytomegalovirus exposure and HLA in healthy donors. Study-level results: Roughly even sequencing depth across donors was the assumption behind the presence/absence analyses.

CDR3 length equals 15 residues. In germline, CDR1 is SGHDT, CDR2 YYEEEE. V was trimmed by 0 bases and J by 7 bases, leaving 16 bases between them. The PCR made use of 60 Vbeta and 13 Jbeta primers. In the source study's methods: Among the unique TCR beta chains that a later analysis counted, about 81 million in all, 9.5 million to 11 million were shared. Profiled with immunoSEQ multiplex PCR; TCRdb holds only in-frame clones, not every one. That table supplies the V and J calls and clone size; D and trimming were determined from the DNA. This sample yields roughly 76,000 clones, of which 79% are seen a single time; roughly 2.5% belongs to the top ten. This clone was seen only a few times. Its antigen is undetermined.

The V and J genes are TRBV5-6 and TRBJ2-5; TRBD2 might be the D (6 bases). The sample taken for sequencing was PBMCs. The sequence derives from a man aged 25-45 years in good health and CMV-seronegative. The CDR3 DNA reads TGTGCCAGCAGCTTGGTGGTGGGTAGCGGCGGGACCCAGTACTTC. This gives the protein CASSLVVGSGGTQYF.